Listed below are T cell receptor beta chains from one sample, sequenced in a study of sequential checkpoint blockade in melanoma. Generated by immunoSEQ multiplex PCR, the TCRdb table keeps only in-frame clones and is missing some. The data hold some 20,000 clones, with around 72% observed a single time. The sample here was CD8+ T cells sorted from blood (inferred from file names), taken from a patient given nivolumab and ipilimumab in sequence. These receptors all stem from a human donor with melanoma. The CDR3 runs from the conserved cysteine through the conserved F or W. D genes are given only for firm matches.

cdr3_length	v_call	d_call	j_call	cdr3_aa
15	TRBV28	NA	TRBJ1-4	CASSLSRGRNEKLFF
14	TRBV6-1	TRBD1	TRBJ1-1	CASSRRQGNTEAFF
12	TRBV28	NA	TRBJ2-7	CASSFLFYEQYF
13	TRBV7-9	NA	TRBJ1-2	CASSLTQVYGYTF
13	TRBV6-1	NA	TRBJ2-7	CASSTGRSYEQYF
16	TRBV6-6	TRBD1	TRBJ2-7	CASSYSRPTGTYEQYF
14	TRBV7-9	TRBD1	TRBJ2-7	CASSGGQGPYEQYF
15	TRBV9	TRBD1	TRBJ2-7	CASSPEGQNSYEQYF
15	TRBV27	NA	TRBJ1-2	CASSFRAGDVYGYTF
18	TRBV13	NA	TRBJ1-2	CASSSLGEGHVLNYGYTF
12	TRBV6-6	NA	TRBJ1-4	CASSYVREKLFF
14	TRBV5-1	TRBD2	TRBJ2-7	CASSLGSGEYEQYF
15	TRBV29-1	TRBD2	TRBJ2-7	CSVEALAGSSYEQYF
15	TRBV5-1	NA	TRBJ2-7	CASSLLGRDLDEQYF
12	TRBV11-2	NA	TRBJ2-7	CASSLVHYEQYF
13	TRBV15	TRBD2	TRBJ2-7	CATSYGGSYEQYF
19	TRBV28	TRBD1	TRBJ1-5	CASSRAQGAFYVSNQPQHF
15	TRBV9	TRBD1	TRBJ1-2	CASSVVPGGYYGYTF
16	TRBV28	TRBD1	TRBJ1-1	CASSGRDRGLNTEAFF
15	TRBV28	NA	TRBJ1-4	CASSSGRVVGEKLFF
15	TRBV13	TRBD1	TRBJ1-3	CASSPGQTSGNTIYF
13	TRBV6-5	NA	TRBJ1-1	CASNTEMNTEAFF
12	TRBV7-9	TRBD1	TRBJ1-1	CASSPGGTEAFF
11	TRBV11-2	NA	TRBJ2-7	CASSSTYEQYF
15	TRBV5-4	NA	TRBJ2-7	CASSFLGTTGYEQYF
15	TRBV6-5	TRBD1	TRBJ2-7	CASSGPGQGAHEQYF
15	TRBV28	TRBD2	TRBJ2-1	CASTPTSGLHNEQFF
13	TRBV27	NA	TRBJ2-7	CASSSLGPYEQYF
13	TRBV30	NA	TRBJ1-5	CAWSSGSNQPQHF
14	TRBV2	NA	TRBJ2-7	CASTFWDTSYEQYF
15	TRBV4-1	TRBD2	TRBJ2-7	CASTPGLAGVSRQYF
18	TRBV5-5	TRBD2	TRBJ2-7	CASSLGGSGRSSSYEQYF
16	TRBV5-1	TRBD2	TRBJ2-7	CASSLRGTSGVYEQYF
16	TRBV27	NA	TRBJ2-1	CASSFVPGESYNEQFF
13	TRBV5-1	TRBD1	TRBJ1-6	CASSVTGNSPLHF
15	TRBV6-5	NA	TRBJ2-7	CASSPLTGSSYEQYF
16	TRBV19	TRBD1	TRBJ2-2	CASSIDQGGPTGELFF
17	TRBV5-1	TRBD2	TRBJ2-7	CASSSGLAGVLTYEQYF
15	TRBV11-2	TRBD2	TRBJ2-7	CASRSGAGGPYEQYF
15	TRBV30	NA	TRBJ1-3	CAWSPLRKAGNTIYF